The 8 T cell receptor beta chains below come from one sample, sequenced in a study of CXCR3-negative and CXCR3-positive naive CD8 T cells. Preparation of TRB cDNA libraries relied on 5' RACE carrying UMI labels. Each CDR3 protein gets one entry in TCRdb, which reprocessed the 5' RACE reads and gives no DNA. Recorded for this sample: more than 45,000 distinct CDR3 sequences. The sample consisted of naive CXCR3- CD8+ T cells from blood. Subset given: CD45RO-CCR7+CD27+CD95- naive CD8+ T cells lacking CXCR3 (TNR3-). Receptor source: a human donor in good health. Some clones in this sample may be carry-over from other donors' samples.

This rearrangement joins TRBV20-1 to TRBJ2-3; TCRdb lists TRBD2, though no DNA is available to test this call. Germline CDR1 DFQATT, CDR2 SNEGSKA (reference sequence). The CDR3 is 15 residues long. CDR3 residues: CSARDPLAGADTQYF.

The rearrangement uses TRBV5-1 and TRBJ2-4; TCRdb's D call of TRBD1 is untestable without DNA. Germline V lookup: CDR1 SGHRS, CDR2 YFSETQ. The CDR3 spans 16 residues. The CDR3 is CASSLRDSLAKNIQYF. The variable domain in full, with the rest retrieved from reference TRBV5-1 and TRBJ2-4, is KAGVTQTPRYLIKTRGQQVTLSCSPISGHRSVSWYQQTPGQGLQFLFEYFSETQRNKGNFPGRFSGRQFSNSRSEMNVSTLELGDSALYLCASSLRDSLAKNIQYFGAGTRLSVL.

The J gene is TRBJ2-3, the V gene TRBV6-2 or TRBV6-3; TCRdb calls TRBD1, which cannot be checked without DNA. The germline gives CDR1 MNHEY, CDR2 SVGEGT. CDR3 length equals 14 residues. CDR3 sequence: CASSLRDRTDTQYF.

The CDR3 region is CASRLGTSGGSSYNEQFF. The rearrangement uses TRBV6-2 or TRBV6-3 and TRBJ2-1; TCRdb's D call, TRBD2, is unchecked because there is no DNA. This CDR3 contains 18 residues. Germline V gene sequence: CDR1 MNHEY, CDR2 SVGEGT.

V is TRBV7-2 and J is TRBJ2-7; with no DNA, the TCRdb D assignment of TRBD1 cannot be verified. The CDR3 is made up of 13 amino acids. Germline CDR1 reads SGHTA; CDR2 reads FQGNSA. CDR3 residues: CASSPGYSYEQYF.

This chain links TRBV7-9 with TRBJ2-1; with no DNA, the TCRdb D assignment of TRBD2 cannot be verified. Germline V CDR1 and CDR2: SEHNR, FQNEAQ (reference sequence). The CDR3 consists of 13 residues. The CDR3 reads CASSPTTRLEQFF.

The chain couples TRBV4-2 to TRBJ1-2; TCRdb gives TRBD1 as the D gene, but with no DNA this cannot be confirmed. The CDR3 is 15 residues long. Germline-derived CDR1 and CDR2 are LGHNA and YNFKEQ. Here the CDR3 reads CASSEGQGFDYGYTF.

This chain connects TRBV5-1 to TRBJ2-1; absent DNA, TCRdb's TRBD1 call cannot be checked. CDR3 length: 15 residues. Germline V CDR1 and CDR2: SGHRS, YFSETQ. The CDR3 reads CASSLEFGAAYEQFF.